The rows below give T cell receptor beta chains drawn from one sample of a study of blood T cell repertoires in COVID-19. Clones were sequenced by immunoSEQ multiplex PCR, and TCRdb holds only the in-frame ones, with some missing. The profile shows some 88,000 clones, 85% to 90% of them singletons. Sequenced material: peripheral blood. The receptor set was obtained from a man aged 55-75 years with acute or convalescent COVID-19. CDR3s include the opening cysteine and the closing phenylalanine or tryptophan. A D gene is named only where the DNA matches it firmly. A clone size is listed for some rows: how often the clone was seen (once, few, many), or a class if it is expanded.

clone_size j_call v_call d_call cdr3_nt cdr3_aa
. TRBJ2-7 TRBV4-2 TRBD2 TGTGCCAGCAGCCAAGGGGGGGGATGGGCCTACGAGCAGTACTTC CASSQGGGWAYEQYF
. TRBJ1-2 TRBV7-9 . TGTGCCAGCAGCTCCCCCAGGGGCGGCTACACCTTC CASSSPRGGYTF
. TRBJ2-3 TRBV6-5 TRBD2 TGTGCCAATCTCCGACTAGCGGACCTCACAAATACGCAGTATTTT CANLRLADLTNTQYF
once TRBJ2-3 TRBV19 TRBD2 TGTGCCAGTACCAAAGGGACTAGCGGAAACACAGATACGCAGTATTTT CASTKGTSGNTDTQYF
. TRBJ2-3 TRBV30 . TGTGCCTGGAGGAAACAGTCTTCTAGCACAGATACGCAGTATTTT CAWRKQSSSTDTQYF
once TRBJ1-5 TRBV2 TRBD1 TGTGCCAGCACCCCGAAGGTGGGACAGGGGTTTCAGCCCCAGCATTTT CASTPKVGQGFQPQHF
. TRBJ2-3 TRBV3-1/TRBV3-2 . TGTGCCAGCAGCCAAGTTACTGGGAGAGGCACAGATACGCAGTATTTT CASSQVTGRGTDTQYF
. TRBJ1-5 TRBV7-9 TRBD1 TGTGCCAGCAGCAAGACAGGGGAGGGACAGCCCCAGCATTTT CASSKTGEGQPQHF
medium-sized TRBJ1-1 TRBV7-2 . TGTGCCAGCAGCTTAGAAGGGGACATGAACACTGAAGCTTTCTTT CASSLEGDMNTEAFF
. TRBJ1-5 TRBV4-2 . TGTGCCAGCAGCCAAGCGGAGAACAGGGCCTATCAGCCCCAGCATTTT CASSQAENRAYQPQHF
. TRBJ2-1 TRBV5-1 TRBD2 TGCGCCAGCAGCTCGGTTAATAGCGGGAGGAATGAGCAGTTCTTC CASSSVNSGRNEQFF
. TRBJ2-2 TRBV4-1 . TGCGCCAGCAGCCAAGAAGGGGTGGACACCGGGGAGCTGTTTTTT CASSQEGVDTGELFF
. TRBJ1-2 TRBV30 TRBD1 TGTGCCTGGACCCGACGGGGCAGGGGGCAGGGTATGTTCTATGGCTACACCTTC CAWTRRGRGQGMFYGYTF
. TRBJ2-1 TRBV11-3 TRBD1 TGTGCCAGCAGCCTGGGACAGGAAGACAATGAGCAGTTCTTC CASSLGQEDNEQFF
. TRBJ1-6 TRBV19 TRBD1 TGTGCCAGTAGTAGGGACAGGGCTAATTCACCCCTCCACTTT CASSRDRANSPLHF
. TRBJ1-2 TRBV12-3/TRBV12-4 . TGTGCCAGCAGTTTAGGACGGGTTGGCTACACCTTC CASSLGRVGYTF
. TRBJ1-1 TRBV30 . TGTGCCTGGAGCTTAGGGAGGGACGGTCGCACTGAAGCTTTCTTT CAWSLGRDGRTEAFF
few TRBJ1-5 TRBV30 . TGTGCCTGGAGTGTGGGGGGAGGGATTCAGCCCCAGCATTTT CAWSVGGGIQPQHF
. TRBJ1-5 TRBV7-2 TRBD1 TGTGCCGGTTCTCGGGGACAGGGGCGAAACTACCGCAATCAGCCCCAGCATTTT CAGSRGQGRNYRNQPQHF
. TRBJ2-2 TRBV5-5 . TGTGCCAGCAGCTTGTGGCGACGGGACACCGGGGAGCTGTTTTTT CASSLWRRDTGELFF
. TRBJ1-2 TRBV10-1 . TGCGCCAGCAGTGAGTCGAGAAGAAACTATGGCTACACCTTC CASSESRRNYGYTF
. TRBJ2-1 TRBV29-1 TRBD1 TGCAGCGCGGGAGAAGTACAGGGGGTTGAGCAGTTCTTC CSAGEVQGVEQFF
. TRBJ1-5 TRBV7-2 . TGTGCCAGCAGCTTAGTTAACGGGGCCCAGCATTTT CASSLVNGAQHF
. TRBJ2-7 TRBV2 TRBD2 TGTGCCAGCGCCAGAGGGAGAACTAGCGTAACCTACGAGCAGTACTTC CASARGRTSVTYEQYF
. TRBJ2-7 TRBV5-1 TRBD2 TGCGCCAGCAGCGCCGGGACTAGCGGGAGAGGCGAGCAGTACTTC CASSAGTSGRGEQYF
. TRBJ1-5 TRBV7-2 TRBD1 TGTGCCAGCAGCTTAGGTCAGGGGGACTTTCAGCCCCAGCATTTT CASSLGQGDFQPQHF
. TRBJ2-7 TRBV18 . TGTGCCAGCTCACCGATAAGAGAGGGAGAGCAGTACTTC CASSPIREGEQYF
. TRBJ1-5 TRBV2 . TGTGCCAGCAGTGTGGGGAGTATTTATAGCAATCAGCCCCAGCATTTT CASSVGSIYSNQPQHF
few TRBJ2-3 TRBV27 TRBD1 TGTGCCAGCAGCCCTACTTCCGGGACAGGGGGACTTCGGGCGCAGTATTTT CASSPTSGTGGLRAQYF
few TRBJ2-1 TRBV7-2 TRBD2 TGTGCCAGCAGCTTAGGCGGGACTAGCGGGGTCAATGAGCAGTTCTTC CASSLGGTSGVNEQFF
. TRBJ1-2 TRBV3-1/TRBV3-2 . TGTGCCAGCAGCCAAGTTTGGGGACAAACCTTGCTTCTCTATGGCTACACCTTC CASSQVWGQTLLLYGYTF